This paragraph reports one TCR beta chain. Its antigen is currently unknown. It was with a sample-barcoded 5' primer and a J-beta primer mix that a second PCR of roughly 7 to 12 cycles was run. TCRdb used MiXCR to reprocess the 5' RACE reads, holding one entry per CDR3 protein. Among roughly 1.7 million distinct CDR3 sequences, roughly a third were seen once, and the ten largest hold about 11%. CDR3 length: 15 amino acids. Germline CDR1 reads SGHAT; CDR2 reads FQDESV (reference sequence). Between the trimmed V and J ends, which lost 7 bases and 2 bases, there was a span of 18 bases. This sample is drawn from a study of blood T cells in healthy people across ages. Study outcomes and limitations: Diversity figures derived from one million T cells were judged to underestimate the true value. The study lacked donor CMV status, which possibly confounded expanded clonotype changes.

The V gene is TRBV11-1, the J gene TRBJ2-7, with D perhaps matching TRBD1 (6 bases). The origin of this receptor is a young woman in good health. The sample comprised blood. The CDR3 sequence: CASTTDSLDTYEQYF. The CDR3 bases are TGTGCCAGCACGACGGACAGCCTAGATACCTACGAGCAGTACTTC.